This T cell receptor (beta chain) was identified during a study of graft-versus-host responses after intestinal transplantation (dated by TCRdb to about 2021). Background for the entire study: Multivisceral, liver-intestinal, or isolated intestinal transplants were received by the recipients. Anti-thymocyte globulin induction was given to all recipients, followed by maintenance tacrolimus and steroids for about 3 years. After intestinal transplantation, graft-versus-host and host-versus-graft alloreactive T cell clones in the graft, circulation and bone marrow were tracked using bulk TCR-beta CDR3 sequencing. Alloreactive clones were identified by sequencing pre-transplant mixed lymphocyte reaction products and comparing these products with unstimulated pre-transplant donor and recipient T cells. The cohort enrolled under 25 intestinal transplant recipients including one retransplant, and a few patients lacking pretransplant specimens were excluded. A peak of at least 4% donor T cells among recipient peripheral blood mononuclear cells was the definition used for donor T cell macrochimerism. Samples from a few later patients were sequenced in-house on an Illumina MiSeq with MiXCR processing rather than by the commercial service. Broad study findings and their caveats: GvH clones turned up in recipient bone marrow, with some appearing earlier in ileal mucosa or blood, a pattern consistent with an intestinal mucosal origin. In the allografts of patients with donor T cell macrochimerism, GvH to HvG T cell clonal ratios were high. Peak levels of circulating GvH clones were associated with declines in HvG clones early after transplant. Conclusions were limited by the relatively low number and heterogeneity of intestinal transplant patients.

This clone was counted once. The antigen it binds to is not known. The sample holds no much larger clone one base away, and base qualities are not on file. Trimming at the junction amounts to 2 bases on V and 9 bases on J, and the germline ends lie 7 bases apart. The CDR3 has 11 amino acids, counting the end cysteine and phenylalanine. The DNA shown is the 33-base CDR3, in frame from base 1. As encoded in the germline V gene, CDR1 is MNHEY while CDR2 is SVGAGI. The library was made by the immunoSEQ multiplex PCR assay. High-throughput TCR-beta CDR3 sequencing of genomic DNA from most patients was performed by Adaptive Biotechnologies. In the source study's methods: Adaptive's ImmunoSEQ software supplied the TCR sequencing data for about 18 patients, while MiXCR and VDJtools were used to process a few other patients. CDR3 nucleotide sequences shared between donor and recipient were removed because their origin could not be assigned. Alloreactive clones required at least 2-fold expansion over unstimulated cells and minimum CFSE-low frequency of 0.002% (template counts) or 0.001% (read counts). Clones were considered mappable if detected in sequenced pre-transplant spleen, lymph node, or MLR CFSE-low populations of the donor or recipient. Cumulative frequency of alloreactive clones was calculated as a percentage of all sequences weighted by copy number. This immuneACCESS table, as held by TCRdb, lists in-frame sequences with V and J called but not all clones. Of the missing ones, under half trace to an unresolved V gene in checked studies; the others have no known cause. V and J calls and clone size are as listed in that table; D and trimming were resolved from the DNA. The sample table lists about 98,000 clones, roughly 83% of them with a count of one. The ten largest account for over 1.3% of the sample.

Blood samples were collected up to 4 times in the first month after transplant and then at least monthly when available. The sequencing used PBMCs, collected 255 days after intestinal transplant. The V gene is TRBV6-5 and the J gene is TRBJ2-5; the D gene identity is not certain. This clonotype was obtained from a human patient who received an intestinal transplant, so some T cells may come from the graft donor. The bases read TGTGCCAGCAGTTACCTGCAGGCCCAGTACTTC. It codes for CASSYLQAQYF.